This TCR beta chain appears in the sequencing data of a study of blood T cell repertoires in COVID-19 (dated by TCRdb to the early 2020s). About the investigation overall: Collaborator samples came from the United States, Italy and Spain and covered acute and convalescent phases of COVID-19. The prospective study material was composed of cDNA or gDNA derived from T cells, B-cell-depleted T cells, or PBMCs. Subjects who had been exposed to COVID-19, were actively infected with it, or had recovered from it provided the deeply sampled blood TCRbeta repertoires that made up the dataset. The repertoires were released in a freely available public database intended as a resource for research on the immune response to SARS-CoV-2. The samples were drawn from two sources: the first 160 participants of the ongoing ImmuneRACE study, and 1,200 or so subjects contributed by 6 global collaborators. The sample metadata nearly always contained a de-identified subject ID, COVID-19 status, age in years and sex. Where available, HLA class I and class II types were taken from metadata supplied by the sample provider and were not determined by assay-based typing.

Participants in the prospective study were aged roughly 18 to 89 years, lived in 20 to 30 United States geographic areas, and enrolled through a virtual design. In the prospective study, cohorts were assigned on the basis of participant-reported clinical history obtained from a screening survey and a study questionnaire. ImmuneRACE Cohort 3 recovered participants were defined by two consecutive negative NP/OP PCR tests, healthcare professional clearance, or symptom resolution. Mobile phlebotomists in the prospective study collected whole blood, serum and a nasopharyngeal or oropharyngeal swab from every participant. Prospective study participants could optionally give additional blood draws and questionnaires over an approximately 2-month period. Before DNA extraction, prospective study blood samples were shipped either frozen or at room temperature. TCRbeta CDR3 regions were amplified from genomic DNA by means of the immunoSEQ Assay, a bias-controlled multiplex PCR. The study's own analysis went as follows. Within the assay, amplification of reference gene primers was used to estimate how many nucleated cells each sample contained. To quantify the absolute abundance of each unique TCRbeta CDR3 rearrangement, sequence reads were collapsed and filtered. For each sample, productive Simpson clonality was calculated as the square root of Simpson's diversity index over productive rearrangements. The table was pulled from immuneACCESS by TCRdb, which kept in-frame rearrangements only. Such tables lose some clones; where checked, under half of the loss comes from unresolved V genes, and the rest has no known cause. The DNA was the basis for D and trimming; V, J and clone size are from that table. The sample table holds about 310,000 clones, of which over 75% were seen once. The top ten hold roughly a tenth of the sample.

Beyond this particular receptor, the publication reports: Clinical and demographic metadata were provided uncurated, with the amount varying by source and participant.

Concerning this clone itself: Its binding antigen is unknown. One base away there is no much larger clone; base qualities are not given.

Trimming leaves V shorter by 5 bases and J shorter by 4 bases, with the junction holding 2 bases beyond the gene matches. CDR1 and CDR2 were assigned from the germline V gene as SGHTA and FQGNSA. The CDR3 numbers 15 residues from cysteine through phenylalanine. Only the CDR3 region is kept as DNA, spanning 45 bases read in frame from base 1. The receptor was derived from a woman aged 35 to 49 who had recovered from COVID-19. The sample consisted of PBMCs or T cells enriched from blood (not recorded which). The chain was built from TRBV7-2 and TRBJ2-1; 13 middle bases align to TRBD2. The CDR3 has the sequence CASSPGLAGYNEQFF. The DNA sequence follows: TGTGCCAGCAGCCCGGGACTAGCGGGATACAATGAGCAGTTCTTC.